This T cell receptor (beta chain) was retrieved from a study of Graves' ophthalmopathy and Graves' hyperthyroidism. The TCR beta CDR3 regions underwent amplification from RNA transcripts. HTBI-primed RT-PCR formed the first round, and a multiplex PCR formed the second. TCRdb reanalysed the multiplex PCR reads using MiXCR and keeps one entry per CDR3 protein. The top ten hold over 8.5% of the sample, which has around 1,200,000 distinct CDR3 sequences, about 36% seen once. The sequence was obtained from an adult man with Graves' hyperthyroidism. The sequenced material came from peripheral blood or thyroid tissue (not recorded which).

The CDR3, as DNA: TGTGCCAGCTCACCCCCCGGGACAGGGCATGGCTACACCTTC. It specifies CASSPPGTGHGYTF. This chain joins TRBV18 and TRBJ1-2, with 9 bases that match TRBD1. Germline values: CDR1 KGHSH, CDR2 LQKENI. The CDR3 sequence is 14 residues long. V was clipped by 3 bases and J by 6 bases; unmatched bases: 5.